This passage covers 21 T cell receptor beta chains from one sample sequenced in a study of T cell responses to AZD1222 COVID-19 vaccine. The repertoire was sequenced with immunoSEQ multiplex PCR; TCRdb's copy has only in-frame clones and lacks some. The data contain fewer than 120,000 clones, 94% of them seen just once; the ten biggest clones take up about 3%. The sample consisted of peripheral blood, taken 28 days after the second AZD1222 dose. These receptors all stem from an adult who received the AZD1222 COVID-19 vaccine.

The chain uses TRBV2 and TRBJ1-3, with D possibly matching TRBD1 (5 bases). V shed 10 bases and J shed 3 bases, with 16 bases lying between them. CDR1 and CDR2 (germline): SNHLY, FYNNEI. The CDR3 spans 14 residues. DNA of the CDR3: TGTGCCACATACGATCAGGGTATTGGAAACACCATATATTTT. It translates to CATYDQGIGNTIYF.

The rearrangement uses TRBV30 and TRBJ1-5; D uncertain. CDR1 and CDR2 (germline): GTSNPN, SVGIG (reference sequence). Trimming pared 5 bases from V and 3 bases from J, leaving 11 bases between. The CDR3 runs to 13 residues. The CDR3 spells CAWEQGPNQPQHF. The CDR3 coding sequence is TGTGCCTGGGAACAAGGGCCCAATCAGCCCCAGCATTTT. Variable domain in full (rest from reference TRBV30 and TRBJ1-5): SQTIHQWPATLVQPVGSPLSLECTVEGTSNPNLYWYRQAAGRGLQLLFYSVGIGQISSEVPQNLSASRPQDRQFILSSKKLLLSDSGFYLCAWEQGPNQPQHFGDGTRLSIL.

The CDR3 sequence is CASRLGQTEAFF. The DNA for the CDR3 is TGTGCCAGCAGACTGGGACAGACTGAAGCTTTCTTT. The chain combines TRBV12-3 or TRBV12-4 with TRBJ1-1; 7 bases align to TRBD1. The trim removed 6 bases at V and 5 bases at J, leaving 3 bases unmatched. The CDR3 covers 12 residues.

The rearrangement links TRBV25-1 to TRBJ2-5, with TRBD2 identical over 10 bases. CDR3 length: 15 residues. Germline V gene lookup returns CDR1 MGHDK and CDR2 SYGVNS. The junction had 10 bases not matched to a gene; V was cut back by 7 bases and J by 5 bases. CDR3 nucleotides: TGTGCCAGCACCCCGCTAGCGGGAGCGGGGGAGACCCAGTACTTC. Residues: CASTPLAGAGETQYF.

This chain connects TRBV3-1 (or the pseudogene TRBV3-2) to TRBJ2-5, with D hard to call. Germline V CDR1 and CDR2: LGHDT, YNNKEL (reference sequence). There are 13 residues in the CDR3. The ends were cut back, 4 bases at V and 5 bases at J, with 11 bases in the middle. In nucleotides, the CDR3 is TGTGCCAGCAGCCTCGGACGACTGGAGACCCAGTACTTC. Protein: CASSLGRLETQYF.

V is TRBV3-1 (or the pseudogene TRBV3-2) and J is TRBJ1-2, with a possible D match to TRBD1 (5 bases). CDR3 length: 16 amino acids. Germline CDR1 and CDR2: LGHDT and YNNKEL (reference sequence). V lost 5 bases and J 4 bases, leaving 20 bases between the germline ends. Here the CDR3 reads CASSDIARGAGYGYTF. CDR3 bases: TGTGCCAGCAGCGACATAGCGAGGGGCGCGGGCTATGGCTACACCTTC.

The chain combines TRBV12-3 or TRBV12-4 with TRBJ1-1, with D tentatively TRBD1 (5 bases). V was shortened by 5 bases and J by 1 base, with 8 bases between the two germline ends. CDR3 length: 13 amino acids. The chain's CDR3 is CASSRGGNTEAFF. The CDR3 DNA follows: TGTGCCAGCAGTCGGGGGGGGAACACTGAAGCTTTCTTT.

The CDR3 reads CASSLEFRDRQFF. CDR3 nucleotides: TGTGCCAGCAGCTTAGAGTTCAGGGATCGGCAGTTCTTC. The V and J genes are TRBV7-6 and TRBJ2-1; D might be TRBD1 (5 bases). CDR3 length: 13 residues. From germline, CDR1 is SGHVS and CDR2 FNYEAQ. Trimming took 1 base from V and 12 from J, leaving 13 bases between them.

V and J are TRBV27 and TRBJ1-6; D perhaps matches TRBD1 (6 bases). This CDR3 is 17 amino acids long. The germline V gene has CDR1 MNHEY and CDR2 SMNVEV (reference sequence). The V gene lost 3 bases and the J gene lost 10 bases, with 22 bases spanning the gap. The CDR3 sequence: CASSFDRSIPGNSPLHF. The CDR3 nucleotides read TGTGCCAGCAGTTTCGACAGGAGTATTCCGGGTAACTCACCCCTCCACTTT.

This rearrangement joins TRBV29-1 to TRBJ2-2; tentative D call: TRBD2 (5 bases). Trimming left V 3 bases short and J 2 bases short, with 7 bases between. The CDR3 runs to 13 residues. CDR1 and CDR2 from the germline V gene are SQVTM and ANQGSEA. DNA for the CDR3: TGCAGCGTTGACAGCGGAAACACCGGGGAGCTGTTTTTT. This codes for CSVDSGNTGELFF.

The genes are TRBV10-3 and TRBJ2-6; 8 positions match TRBD1. Trimming at V came to 6 bases and at J to 4 bases, leaving 11 bases not matched to a gene. In germline, CDR1 is ENHRY, CDR2 SYGVKD. The CDR3 runs to 17 residues. CDR3 sequence reads: CAIRRTGYVGGANVLTF. Written as DNA, the CDR3 is TGTGCCATCAGGAGGACAGGGTACGTTGGAGGGGCCAACGTCCTGACTTTC.

J is TRBJ1-1 and V is TRBV27; D gene ambiguous. V lost 3 bases and J 4 bases, leaving 18 bases between the germline ends. The CDR3 loop spans 16 amino acids. Germline V lookup: CDR1 MNHEY, CDR2 SMNVEV (reference sequence). The CDR3 is CASSFRFGVGSTEAFF. DNA for the CDR3: TGTGCCAGCAGTTTCAGGTTTGGGGTCGGGAGCACTGAAGCTTTCTTT.

This clone was found once. The chain carries TRBV12-3 or TRBV12-4 and TRBJ2-7; perhaps TRBD2 as D (5 bases). V lost 6 bases and J 3 bases, leaving 12 bases between the germline ends. This CDR3 has 13 amino acids. The CDR3 sequence: CASRLRAGYEQYF. The CDR3 bases are TGTGCCAGCAGGTTAAGGGCGGGCTACGAGCAGTACTTC.

The gene calls are TRBV27 and TRBJ2-7; unclear D gene. The CDR3 has 14 amino acids. Germline CDR1 MNHEY, CDR2 SMNVEV (reference sequence). Trimming shortened V by 5 bases and J by 1 base, and 12 bases separated the two germline ends. The CDR3 region is CASSQTDVSYEQYF. In nucleotides, the CDR3 is TGTGCCAGCAGTCAGACGGACGTATCCTACGAGCAGTACTTC.

V usage is TRBV5-8 and J usage is TRBJ2-7; TRBD1 matches 8 bases. Germline assignment: CDR1 SGHTS and CDR2 YDEGEE. This CDR3 spans 16 amino acids. Trimming took 4 bases from V and 2 from J; bases not matched to a gene: 11. CDR3 DNA sequence: TGTGCCAGCAGCCCTGGGATCGGGACAGGAGCCTACGAGCAGTACTTC. This sequence encodes CASSPGIGTGAYEQYF. Complete variable domain (other parts from reference TRBV5-8 and TRBJ2-7): EAGVTQSPTHLIKTRGQQATLRCSPISGHTSVYWYQQALGLGLQFLLWYDEGEERNRGNFPPRFSGRQFPNYSSELNVNALELEDSALYLCASSPGIGTGAYEQYFGPGTRLTVT.

This chain joins TRBV7-9 and TRBJ2-1; no definite D call. The CDR3 has 16 amino acids. Trimming pared 6 bases from V and 0 bases from J, leaving 15 bases between. The germline CDR1 and CDR2 sequences are SEHNR and FQNEAQ (reference sequence). The CDR3 region has the DNA TGTGCCAGCAGTTCCCCTCGGAGAGCCTCCTACAATGAGCAGTTCTTC. Its translation: CASSSPRRASYNEQFF.

The gene calls are TRBV19 and TRBJ1-2; tentatively, D is TRBD1 (6 bases). CDR1 is LNHDA, CDR2 SQIVND, per germline (reference sequence). This CDR3 has 17 residues. V lost 5 bases and J lost 5, with 24 bases in between. For the CDR3, the DNA is TGTGCCAGTAGTGCCCAACAGGGACCGGTTTCCGAGTATGGCTACACCTTC. It codes for CASSAQQGPVSEYGYTF.

This rearrangement joins TRBV12-3 or TRBV12-4 to TRBJ2-5, with D unclear. V shed 6 bases and J shed 5 bases, with 10 bases lying between them. This CDR3 is 12 amino acids long. As DNA, the CDR3 is TGTGCCAGCAGCACCGGGCTGGAGACCCAGTACTTC. Amino acids: CASSTGLETQYF.

The chain links TRBV27 to TRBJ1-5; D remains unclear. CDR3 size: 13 residues. Trimming removed 3 bases from V and 4 bases from J, with 7 bases in between. The germline gives CDR1 MNHEY, CDR2 SMNVEV (reference sequence). The CDR3 is CASSLGFNQPQHF. The CDR3 bases are TGTGCCAGCAGTTTGGGTTTTAATCAGCCCCAGCATTTT.

The chain carries TRBV12-3 or TRBV12-4 and TRBJ2-7; the D is unclear. This CDR3 is 13 amino acids long. Trimming stripped 4 bases from V and 3 bases from J, with 10 bases between. DNA for the CDR3: TGTGCCAGCAGTTATGGAAGTTACTACGAGCAGTACTTC. Encoded protein: CASSYGSYYEQYF.

This sequence joins TRBV14 and TRBJ2-1, with TRBD2 identical over 8 bases. Germline V gene lookup returns CDR1 SGHDN and CDR2 FVKESK. This CDR3 contains 17 residues. J lost 4 bases, V lost 3 bases, and 11 bases had no gene match. The CDR3 DNA reads TGTGCCAGCAGCCATTCATTGCGGGAGGCTATATACAATGAGCAGTTCTTC. Protein product: CASSHSLREAIYNEQFF.